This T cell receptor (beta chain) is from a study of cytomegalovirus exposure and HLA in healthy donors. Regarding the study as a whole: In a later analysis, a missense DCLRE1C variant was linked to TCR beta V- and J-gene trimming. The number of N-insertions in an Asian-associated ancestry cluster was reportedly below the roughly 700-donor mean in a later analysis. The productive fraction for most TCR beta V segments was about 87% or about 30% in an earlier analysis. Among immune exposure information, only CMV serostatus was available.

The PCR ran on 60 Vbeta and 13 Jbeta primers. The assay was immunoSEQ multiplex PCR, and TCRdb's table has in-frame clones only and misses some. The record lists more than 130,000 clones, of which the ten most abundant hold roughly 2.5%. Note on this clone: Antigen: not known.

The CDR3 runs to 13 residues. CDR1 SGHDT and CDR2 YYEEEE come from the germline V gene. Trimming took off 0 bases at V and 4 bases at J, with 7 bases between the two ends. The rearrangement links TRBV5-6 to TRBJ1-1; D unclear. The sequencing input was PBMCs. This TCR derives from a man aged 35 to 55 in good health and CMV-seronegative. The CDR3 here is CASSLVRGTEAFF. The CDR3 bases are TGTGCCAGCAGCTTGGTTCGGGGCACTGAAGCTTTCTTT.